This TCR beta chain emerged from a study of identical twins (dated by TCRdb to 2016 to 2017). Background for the entire study: To test whether fetal clonotypes persist, the study used deep sequencing on TCR alpha and beta repertoires from monozygotic twins, unrelated adults of various ages, and cord blood. Replicate twin experiments were performed at different times using different library preparation protocols to rule out contamination. The paper's findings and limits, for the study overall: Because the same donors could not be followed over many years, the conclusions depended on cross-sectional statistical analysis. A weaker excess of twin sharing was found in beta out-of-frame sequences because the signal-to-noise ratio was lowered by fewer shared sequences. Recombination models systematically underestimated out-of-frame TCR alpha sharing in monozygotic twins but agreed with sharing between unrelated individuals. Invariant T cells such as MAIT and iNKT could partly confound zero-insertion analyses, although diverse VJ usage argued against such confounding for most clonotypes. Compared with coincidental sharing between unrelated individuals, out-of-frame TCR alpha sequences shared between twins had an excess of sequences with low generation probability. Fewer insertions were carried by abundant cord blood beta clonotypes; a weaker similar trend was observed in young adult naive repertoires, while no such trend was observed in memory repertoires.

The library was built by means of 5' RACE. The run used an Illumina HiSeq 2000. Template switching introduced a universal primer binding site; the final cDNA contained a unique molecular identifier, enabling accurate counting of TCR cDNA molecules. Specific primers in the conserved constant-segment region were used to synthesize first-strand cDNA for TCR alpha and beta chains. To control for contamination, every cDNA library carried two barcodes: a SMART-Mk sample barcode plus Illumina barcodes. TruSeq adapter sequences along with Illumina sample barcodes were introduced in two successive PCR steps. Sequencing of the TCR alpha and beta cDNA libraries was done on the Illumina HiSeq platform using custom primers. Under the source paper's analysis protocol: Raw reads were processed with MiGEC to extract unique molecular identifiers, and MiXCR was used to determine CDR3 positions. Recombination models were inferred per individual with the repgenHMM and IGoR tools using an EM algorithm. The analysis of shared clonotypes was done with the tcR package in R, with sharing normalized by the product of cloneset sizes. Out-of-frame nonproductive sequences were analyzed to study raw recombination free of thymic and clonal selection effects. TCRdb ran its own pipeline on the public reads, namely fastp trimming at Q25 and MiXCR clone calling, and kept in-frame beta chains. Records with the same CDR3 protein are collapsed into one entry carrying the most frequent genes and DNA. These V and J calls derive from TCRdb rather than the authors' analysis. The table for this sample lists 1,800,000 or so distinct CDR3 sequences; about 30% of them were counted only once. Clones ranked in the top ten supply about 0.25% of the sample.

A few counts support this clonotype. It lacks a known antigen. It has no much larger one-base neighbor in the sample; base qualities were not kept. Every donor in the study was a healthy Caucasian. Trimming removed 1 base from V and 2 bases from J; the gene matches leave 6 bases unexplained. Including cysteine and phenylalanine, the CDR3 has 16 amino acids. CDR3 DNA is the only sequence kept; it has 48 bases, read in frame from the first base. The germline V gene (reference sequence) specifies LGHDT as CDR1 and YNNKEL as CDR2. Sequencing was carried out using cord blood. The sequence is built from TRBV3-1 and TRBJ2-3; 7 central nucleotides agree with TRBD2. This sequence was found in a newborn girl in good health. The CDR3 sequence is CASSQVGSGLTDTQYF. The nucleotide sequence reads TGTGCCAGCAGCCAAGTGGGTAGCGGGCTCACAGATACGCAGTATTTT.